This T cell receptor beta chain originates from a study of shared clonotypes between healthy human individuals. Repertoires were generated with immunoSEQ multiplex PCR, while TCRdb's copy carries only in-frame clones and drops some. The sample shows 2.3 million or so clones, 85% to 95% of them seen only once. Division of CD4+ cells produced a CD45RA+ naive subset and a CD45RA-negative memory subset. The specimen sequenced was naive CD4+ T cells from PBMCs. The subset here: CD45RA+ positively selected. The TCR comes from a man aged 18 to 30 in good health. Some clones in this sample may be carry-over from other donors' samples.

This CDR3 reads CASSDQGLGATNEKLFF. In nucleotides, the CDR3 is TGTGCCAGCAGTGATCAGGGCCTGGGCGCAACTAATGAAAAACTGTTTTTT. The chain is built from TRBV25-1 and TRBJ1-4, with D maybe TRBD1 (5 bases). Trimming took 3 bases from V and 0 from J, leaving 14 bases between them. Germline V lookup: CDR1 MGHDK, CDR2 SYGVNS. The CDR3 contains 17 residues.